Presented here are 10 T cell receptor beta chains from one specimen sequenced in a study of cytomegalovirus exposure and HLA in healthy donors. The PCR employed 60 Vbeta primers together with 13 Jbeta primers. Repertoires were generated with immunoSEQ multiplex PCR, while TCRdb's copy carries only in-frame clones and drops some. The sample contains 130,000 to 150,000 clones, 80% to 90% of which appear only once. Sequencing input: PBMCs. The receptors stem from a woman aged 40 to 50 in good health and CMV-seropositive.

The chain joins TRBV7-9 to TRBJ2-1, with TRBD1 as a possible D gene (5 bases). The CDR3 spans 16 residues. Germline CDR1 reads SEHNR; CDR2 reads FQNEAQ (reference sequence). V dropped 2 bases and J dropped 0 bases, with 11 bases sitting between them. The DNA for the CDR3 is TGTGCCAGCAGCTTAATAGGGGAAAGCTCCTACAATGAGCAGTTCTTC. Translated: CASSLIGESSYNEQFF.

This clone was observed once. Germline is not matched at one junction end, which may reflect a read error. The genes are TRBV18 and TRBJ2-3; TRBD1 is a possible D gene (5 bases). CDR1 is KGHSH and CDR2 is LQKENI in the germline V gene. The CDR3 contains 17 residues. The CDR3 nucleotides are TGTGCCAGCTCACCAATGGGAACATCGGCGGTCACAGGTACGCAGTATTTT. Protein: CASSPMGTSAVTGTQYF.

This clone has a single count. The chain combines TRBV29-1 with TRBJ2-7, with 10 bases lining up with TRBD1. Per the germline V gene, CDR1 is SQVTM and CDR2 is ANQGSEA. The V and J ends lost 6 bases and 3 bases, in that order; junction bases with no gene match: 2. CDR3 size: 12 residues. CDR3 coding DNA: TGCAGCGTGGGACAGGGGCTCTACGAGCAGTACTTC. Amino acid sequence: CSVGQGLYEQYF.

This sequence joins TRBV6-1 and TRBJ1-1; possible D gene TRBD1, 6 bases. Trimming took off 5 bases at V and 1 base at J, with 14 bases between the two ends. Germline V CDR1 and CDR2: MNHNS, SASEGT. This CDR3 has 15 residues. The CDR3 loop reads CASSTSQGKNTEAFF. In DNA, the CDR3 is TGTGCCAGCAGTACCTCACAGGGTAAGAACACTGAAGCTTTCTTT.

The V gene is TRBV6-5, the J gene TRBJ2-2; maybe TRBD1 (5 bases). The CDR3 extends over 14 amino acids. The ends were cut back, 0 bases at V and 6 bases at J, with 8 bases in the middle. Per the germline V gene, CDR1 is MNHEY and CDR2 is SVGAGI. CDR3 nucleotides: TGTGCCAGCAGTTACTCTGGGGCTCCCGGGGAGCTGTTTTTT. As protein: CASSYSGAPGELFF.

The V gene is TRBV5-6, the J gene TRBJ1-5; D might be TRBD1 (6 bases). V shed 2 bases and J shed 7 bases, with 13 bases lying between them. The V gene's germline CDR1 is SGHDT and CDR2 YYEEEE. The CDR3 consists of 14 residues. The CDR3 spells CASSLVSGVQPQHF. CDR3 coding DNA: TGTGCCAGCAGCTTAGTTTCAGGGGTGCAGCCCCAGCATTTT.

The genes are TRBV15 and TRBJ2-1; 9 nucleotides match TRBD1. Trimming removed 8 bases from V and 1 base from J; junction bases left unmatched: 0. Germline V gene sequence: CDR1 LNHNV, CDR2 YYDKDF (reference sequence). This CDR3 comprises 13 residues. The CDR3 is CATDRGSYNEQFF. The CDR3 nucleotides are TGTGCCACCGACAGGGGGTCCTACAATGAGCAGTTCTTC.

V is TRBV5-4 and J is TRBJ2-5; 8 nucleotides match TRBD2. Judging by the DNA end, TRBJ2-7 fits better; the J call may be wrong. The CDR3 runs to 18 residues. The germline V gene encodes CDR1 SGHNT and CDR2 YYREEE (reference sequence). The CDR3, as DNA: TGTGCCAGCAGCCGGCCGAAAGCGGGAGTAAATGGGGGCTACGAGCAGTACTTC. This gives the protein CASSRPKAGVNGGYEQYF.

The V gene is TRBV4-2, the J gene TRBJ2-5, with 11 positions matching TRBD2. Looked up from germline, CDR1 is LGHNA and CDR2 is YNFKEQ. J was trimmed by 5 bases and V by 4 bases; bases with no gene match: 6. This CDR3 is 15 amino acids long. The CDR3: CASSPQLAGGETQYF. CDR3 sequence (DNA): TGTGCCAGCAGCCCTCAGCTAGCGGGAGGCGAGACCCAGTACTTC.

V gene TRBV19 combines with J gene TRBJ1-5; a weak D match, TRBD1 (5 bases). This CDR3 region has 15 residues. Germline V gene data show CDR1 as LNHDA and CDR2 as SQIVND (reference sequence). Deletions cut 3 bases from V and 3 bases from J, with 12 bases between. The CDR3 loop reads CASSISGTYNQPQHF. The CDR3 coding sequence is TGTGCCAGTAGTATTTCCGGGACTTACAATCAGCCCCAGCATTTT.